Each of the 5 T cell receptor beta chains below was sequenced from the same sample in a study of cytomegalovirus exposure and HLA in healthy donors. The PCR ran on 60 Vbeta and 13 Jbeta primers. Assay used: immunoSEQ multiplex PCR; TCRdb lists only in-frame clones, some missing. Of fewer than 200,000 clones listed, 75% to 80% are singletons. Material: PBMCs. All receptors derive from a woman in her forties in good health and CMV-seropositive.

V usage is TRBV7-9 and J usage is TRBJ2-7; 7 bases line up with TRBD2. Germline V gene data show CDR1 as SEHNR and CDR2 as FQNEAQ (reference sequence). The CDR3 runs 15 residues. V lost 2 bases and J lost 5; bases outside the gene matches: 9. The CDR3 DNA sequence: TGTGCCAGCAGCTTAAGAAGCGGGGTATCTCACGAGCAGTACTTC. It specifies CASSLRSGVSHEQYF. Filled out from reference TRBV7-9 and TRBJ2-7, the complete variable domain reads DTGVSQNPRHKITKRGQNVTFRCDPISEHNRLYWYRQTLGQGPEFLTYFQNEAQLEKSRLLSDRFSAERPKGSFSTLEIQRTEQGDSAMYLCASSLRSGVSHEQYFGPGTRLTVT.

The table lists this clone with a few counts. V is TRBV30 and J is TRBJ2-1, with 9 bases identical to TRBD2. Germline CDR1 reads GTSNPN; CDR2 reads SVGIG (reference sequence). The CDR3 extends over 14 amino acids. V lost 3 bases to trimming and J lost 10 bases; unmatched junction nucleotides: 10. CDR3 residues: CAWSGGRGGDEQFF. CDR3 DNA sequence: TGTGCCTGGAGCGGAGGGCGGGGGGGCGACGAGCAGTTCTTC.

The chain combines TRBV29-1 with TRBJ2-5; 9 bases match TRBD1. Germline V lookup: CDR1 SQVTM, CDR2 ANQGSEA. The V gene end was trimmed by 7 bases and the J gene end by 3 bases; junction bases not matched to a gene: 3. CDR3 length equals 12 residues. The CDR3 DNA reads TGCAGCGCACGGACAGGGGAAGAGACCCAGTACTTC. It translates to CSARTGEETQYF.

This clone was detected a few times. V usage is TRBV7-9 and J usage is TRBJ2-1, with 9 nucleotides matching TRBD2. Looked up from germline, CDR1 is SEHNR and CDR2 is FQNEAQ (reference sequence). V shed 1 base, J shed 5 bases, and the junction held 3 bases outside the gene matches. The CDR3 runs 15 residues. In DNA form, the CDR3 reads TGTGCCAGCAGCTTAGATCTAGCGGGGAACAATGAGCAGTTCTTC. It codes for CASSLDLAGNNEQFF.

The chain is built from TRBV7-6 and TRBJ1-3, with no clear D. V gave up 3 bases and J gave up 0 bases, with 12 bases separating them. The germline gives CDR1 SGHVS, CDR2 FNYEAQ. The CDR3 has 16 residues. The CDR3 DNA follows: TGTGCCAGCAGCTTGTTCGGCGGAGACTCTGGAAACACCATATATTTT. It is translated as CASSLFGGDSGNTIYF.